Reported below is one TCR beta chain. The table came from immunoSEQ multiplex PCR; TCRdb's copy has only in-frame clones and leaves some out. The sample holds approximately 250,000 clones, about 90% seen once. The source of the sample is a study of blood T cell repertoires in COVID-19. This CDR3 comprises 15 residues. Germline CDR1 and CDR2: SNHLY and FYNNEI. V was cut by 5 bases and J by 0 bases, with 13 bases left in between. The material sequenced was PBMCs or T cells enriched from blood (not recorded which). The chain links TRBV2 to TRBJ2-5, with a possible D match to TRBD1 (6 bases). This receptor was identified in a woman in her 30s with acute COVID-19. Here the CDR3 reads CASSTITGYQETQYF. CDR3 DNA sequence: TGTGCCAGCAGTACCATTACAGGGTACCAAGAGACCCAGTACTTC.